This entry lists 11 T cell receptor beta chains sequenced from one sample in a study of blood T cell repertoires in COVID-19. Profiled with immunoSEQ multiplex PCR; TCRdb holds only in-frame clones, not every one. Here the sample spans 310,000 or so clones, around 90% being singletons. Sequences were obtained from PBMCs or T cells enriched from blood (not recorded which). Every receptor here comes from a woman between 25 and 40 years old who had recovered from COVID-19.

The chain couples TRBV19 to TRBJ1-6, with D unresolved. The CDR3 is 14 residues long. Trimming removed 4 bases from V and 7 bases from J, with 11 bases in between. The germline CDR1 and CDR2 sequences are LNHDA and SQIVND (reference sequence). The DNA for the CDR3 is TGTGCCAGTAGTACCCCGGGTATCAATTCACCCCTCCACTTT. Translation gives CASSTPGINSPLHF.

The sample holds a few counts of this clone. This CDR3 is CASRGWAGSDQPQHF. CDR3 in DNA: TGTGCCAGTAGAGGCTGGGCCGGCAGTGATCAGCCCCAGCATTTT. J is TRBJ1-5 and V is TRBV19, with D unclear. Looked up from germline, CDR1 is LNHDA and CDR2 is SQIVND (reference sequence). This CDR3 has 15 residues. Trimming shortened V by 6 bases and J by 5 bases, and 17 bases separated the two germline ends.

V usage is TRBV9 and J usage is TRBJ1-3; D perhaps matches TRBD1 (5 bases). The CDR3 covers 16 residues. Per the germline V gene, CDR1 is SGDLS and CDR2 is YYNGEE. Trimming stripped 4 bases from V and 0 bases from J, with 14 bases between. CDR3: CASSPGGAGSGNTIYF. CDR3 DNA: TGTGCCAGCAGCCCCGGCGGGGCCGGCTCTGGAAACACCATATATTTT.

The chain links TRBV5-1 to TRBJ1-6; 9 bases are shared with TRBD1. CDR3 length: 14 residues. V gave up 1 base and J gave up 7 bases; unmatched junction bases: 0. Germline V gives CDR1 SGHRS, CDR2 YFSETQ. CDR3 sequence reads: CASSLTGGNSPLHF. The CDR3 DNA follows: TGCGCCAGCAGCTTGACAGGGGGCAATTCACCCCTCCACTTT.

The V call is TRBV11-2, the J call TRBJ2-5; D perhaps matches TRBD1 (5 bases). Germline V gene sequence: CDR1 SGHAT, CDR2 FQNNGV. V dropped 1 base and J dropped 2 bases, with 14 bases sitting between them. This CDR3 comprises 16 residues. The CDR3 DNA follows: TGTGCCAGCAGCTTAGGCGGCAGGACAAAACAAGAGACCCAGTACTTC. Protein sequence: CASSLGGRTKQETQYF.

V and J are TRBV7-2 and TRBJ2-1; 7 positions agree with TRBD2. V lost 1 base to trimming and J lost 7 bases; unmatched junction nucleotides: 10. Germline CDR1 and CDR2: SGHTA and FQGNSA. CDR3 length equals 16 residues. CDR3 nucleotide sequence: TGTGCCAGCAGCTTAGAAGCGGCTAGCGGTGTAAATGAGCAGTTCTTC. This sequence encodes CASSLEAASGVNEQFF.

V usage is TRBV27 and J usage is TRBJ1-1; perhaps TRBD1 as D (6 bases). Looked up from germline, CDR1 is MNHEY and CDR2 is SMNVEV (reference sequence). The CDR3 length is 12 residues. V lost 5 bases, J lost 8 bases, and 12 bases lay in between. This CDR3 is CASSSTGTEAFF. CDR3 bases: TGTGCCAGCAGTAGTACCGGGACAGAAGCTTTCTTT.

This clone was seen a handful of times. This rearrangement joins TRBV3-1 (or the pseudogene TRBV3-2) to TRBJ1-4, with 7 bases lining up with TRBD1. The CDR3 runs to 14 residues. Germline lookup yields CDR1 LGHDT and CDR2 YNNKEL (reference sequence). Trimming cost V 4 bases and J 15 bases; bases outside gene matches: 14. This CDR3 is CASSLHDRAGGMFF. CDR3 nucleotides: TGTGCCAGCAGCCTTCACGACAGGGCTGGAGGGATGTTTTTT.

The CDR3, as DNA: TGTGCCAGCAAACCGCCGGGACAGCCACCTCACGAGCAGTACTTC. Translation: CASKPPGQPPHEQYF. The chain couples TRBV6-6 to TRBJ2-7; 7 bases match TRBD1. The CDR3 is 15 residues long. After removal of 7 bases from V and 5 bases from J, the junction contained 14 bases not matched to a gene. The germline V gene encodes CDR1 MNHNY and CDR2 SVGAGI (reference sequence).

The chain carries TRBV10-1 and TRBJ1-5, with 8 bases fitting TRBD1. The CDR3 contains 13 residues. The trim removed 5 bases at V and 7 bases at J, leaving 4 bases unmatched. CDR1 and CDR2 (germline): WNHNN, SYGVQD (reference sequence). This chain's CDR3 is CASSWTGRQPQHF. The CDR3, as DNA: TGCGCCAGCAGTTGGACAGGGAGGCAGCCCCAGCATTTT.

This chain connects TRBV11-2 to TRBJ1-6, with D possibly being TRBD1 (6 bases). V shed 6 bases and J shed 7 bases, with 16 bases lying between them. CDR1 and CDR2 (germline): SGHAT, FQNNGV. This CDR3 contains 15 residues. Written as DNA, the CDR3 is TGTGCCAGCAGACCTACAACAGGGAAAAATTCACCCCTCCACTTT. Its protein is CASRPTTGKNSPLHF.